The table lists the clone carrying this TCR beta chain with a few counts. Its antigen is as yet unknown. This sample was included in a study of human T cells and chemical hapten exposure. Findings and limits, study-wide: Sensitizing to DPC left TCRs with a frequency above 1 in 1000 unaltered.

TCRdb used MiXCR to reprocess the RACE reads, holding one entry per CDR3 protein. In the table there are 80,000 to 100,000 distinct CDR3 sequences, roughly 12% of which are singletons. Time point indicated: patch test 1, 2 weeks after DPC sensitization. The treatment was: therapeutic diphenylcyclopropenone sensitization with weekly scalp DPC. This specimen was whole blood, taken in connection with sensitization to the hapten diphenylcyclopropenone (DPC). This receptor was taken from a woman in her 40s with alopecia areata. Some clones in this sample may be carry-over from other donors' samples.

The CDR3 spells CASSPGTPPYNEQFF. The DNA of the CDR3 is TGTGCCAGCAGTCCGGGGACTCCACCTTACAATGAGCAGTTCTTC. This chain connects TRBV12-3 or TRBV12-4 to TRBJ2-1; a possible D gene is TRBD2 (6 bases). Deletions cut 5 bases from V and 4 bases from J, with 15 bases between. The CDR3 sequence is 15 residues long.